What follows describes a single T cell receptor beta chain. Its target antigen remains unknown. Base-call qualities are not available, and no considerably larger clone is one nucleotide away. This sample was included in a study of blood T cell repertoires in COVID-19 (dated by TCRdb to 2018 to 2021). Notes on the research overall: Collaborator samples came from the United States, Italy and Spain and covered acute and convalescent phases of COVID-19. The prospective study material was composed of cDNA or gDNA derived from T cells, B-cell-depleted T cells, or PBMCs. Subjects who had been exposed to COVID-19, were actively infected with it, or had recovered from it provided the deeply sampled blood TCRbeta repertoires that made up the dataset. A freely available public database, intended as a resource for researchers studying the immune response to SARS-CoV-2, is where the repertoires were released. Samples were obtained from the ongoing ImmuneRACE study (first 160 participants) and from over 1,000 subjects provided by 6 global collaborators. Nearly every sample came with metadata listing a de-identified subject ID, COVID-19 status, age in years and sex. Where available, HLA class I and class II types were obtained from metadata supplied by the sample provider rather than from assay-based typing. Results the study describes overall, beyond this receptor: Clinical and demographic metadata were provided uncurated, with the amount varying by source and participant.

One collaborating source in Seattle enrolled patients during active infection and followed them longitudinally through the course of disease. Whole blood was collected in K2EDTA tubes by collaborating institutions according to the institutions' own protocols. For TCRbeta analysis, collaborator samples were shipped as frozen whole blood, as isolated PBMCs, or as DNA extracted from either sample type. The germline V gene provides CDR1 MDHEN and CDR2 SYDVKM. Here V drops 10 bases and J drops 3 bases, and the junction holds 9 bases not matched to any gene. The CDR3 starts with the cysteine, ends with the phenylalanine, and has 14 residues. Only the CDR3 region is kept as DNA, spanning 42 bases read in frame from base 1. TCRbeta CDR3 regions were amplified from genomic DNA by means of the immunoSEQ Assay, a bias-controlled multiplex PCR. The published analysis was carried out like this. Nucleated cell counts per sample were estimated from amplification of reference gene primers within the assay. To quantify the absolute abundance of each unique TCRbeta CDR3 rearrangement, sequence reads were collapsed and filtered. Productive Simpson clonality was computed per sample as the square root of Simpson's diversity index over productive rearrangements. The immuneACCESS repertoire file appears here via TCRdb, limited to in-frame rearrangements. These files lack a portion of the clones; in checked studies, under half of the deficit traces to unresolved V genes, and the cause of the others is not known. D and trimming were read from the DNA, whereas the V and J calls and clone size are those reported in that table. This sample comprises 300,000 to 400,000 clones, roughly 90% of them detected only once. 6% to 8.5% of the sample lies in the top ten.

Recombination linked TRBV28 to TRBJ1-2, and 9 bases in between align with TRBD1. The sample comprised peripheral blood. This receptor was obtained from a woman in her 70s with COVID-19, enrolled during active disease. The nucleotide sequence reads TGTGCCACCCGAAGGACAGGGGCGGACTATGGCTACACCTTC. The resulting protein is CATRRTGADYGYTF.